Presented here are 28 T cell receptor beta chains from one specimen sequenced in a study of vaccination effects on CD4 cells after COVID-19. Around day 10 of culture, CD4+ T cells were separated out. Assay used: immunoSEQ multiplex PCR; TCRdb lists only in-frame clones, some missing. Of tens of thousands of clones in the sample, about 78% were seen once. The antigens of these receptors remain unknown. The starting material was CD4+ T cells from PBMCs cultured without peptide, obtained before COVID-19 vaccination. Every receptor here comes from a human donor who had a prior SARS-CoV-2 infection.

The chain employs TRBV18 and TRBJ1-2, with 7 bases lining up with TRBD1. Unmatched junction bases numbered 3, after V lost 4 bases and J lost 4 bases. Germline V gene data show CDR1 as KGHSH and CDR2 as LQKENI. This CDR3 region has 13 residues. The CDR3 sequence: CASSQGAGYGYTF. The CDR3 DNA reads as TGTGCCAGCTCACAGGGGGCGGGCTATGGCTACACCTTC.

The chain has TRBV10-3 and TRBJ1-3; D is possibly TRBD1 (6 bases). V dropped 6 bases and J dropped 4 bases, with 16 bases sitting between them. CDR1 and CDR2 (germline): ENHRY, SYGVKD. The CDR3 is made up of 15 amino acids. DNA for the CDR3: TGTGCCATCAGCTCACGGGGGCTTACGGGAAACACCATATATTTT. Its translation: CAISSRGLTGNTIYF.

The chain links TRBV5-1 to TRBJ1-1; D unresolved. CDR3 length: 20 residues. Trimming left V 0 bases short and J 0 bases short, with 24 bases between. From germline, CDR1 is SGHRS and CDR2 YFSETQ. The CDR3 loop is CASSLDAGRSLGLVNTEAFF. The CDR3 coding sequence is TGCGCCAGCAGCTTGGACGCTGGTCGGTCCTTGGGGTTGGTGAACACTGAAGCTTTCTTT.

With regard to this clone: The identical CDR3 is also encoded by other nucleotide sequences in the sample. J is TRBJ2-7 and V is TRBV5-1; possibly TRBD1 or TRBD2 for D (5 bases each). The CDR3 loop spans 14 amino acids. Trimming left V 0 bases short and J 5 bases short, with 12 bases between. Germline CDR1 and CDR2: SGHRS and YFSETQ. The CDR3 spells CASSLGGLGDEQYF. Written as DNA, the CDR3 is TGCGCCAGCAGCTTGGGGGGCCTCGGGGACGAGCAGTACTTC.

The chain uses TRBV19 and TRBJ2-5, with D uncertain. The CDR3 has 13 amino acids. The V end lost 3 bases, the J end lost 3 bases, and 8 bases lay between the germline ends. Looked up from germline, CDR1 is LNHDA and CDR2 is SQIVND (reference sequence). For the CDR3, the DNA is TGTGCCAGTAGTATTGGTGGGGAAGAGACCCAGTACTTC. Its protein product is CASSIGGEETQYF.

This clone was seen only once. The chain is built from TRBV11-2 and TRBJ2-3, with 9 bases aligning to TRBD2. V was clipped by 5 bases and J by 5 bases; unmatched bases: 11. CDR1 is SGHAT, CDR2 FQNNGV, per germline. The CDR3 totals 16 residues. CDR3 coding DNA: TGTGCCAGCAGCCCTATTCGCGGGAGGGCCAGAGATACGCAGTATTTT. Translated, it gives CASSPIRGRARDTQYF.

J is TRBJ1-2 and V is TRBV3-1 (or the pseudogene TRBV3-2); no clear D. This CDR3 region has 16 residues. V dropped 0 bases and J dropped 1 base, with 12 bases sitting between them. The V gene's germline CDR1 is LGHDT and CDR2 YNNKEL (reference sequence). The CDR3 sequence is CASSQDGSGFNYGYTF. The CDR3, as DNA: TGTGCCAGCAGCCAAGATGGGAGTGGCTTTAACTATGGCTACACCTTC.

This chain uses TRBV7-9 with TRBJ1-5, with a weak D call TRBD1 (5 bases). CDR3 length: 15 residues. V was clipped by 1 base and J by 6 bases, with 13 bases between them. The germline V gene encodes CDR1 SEHNR and CDR2 FQNEAQ (reference sequence). The CDR3 protein is CASSLDRGRGQPQHF. The CDR3 DNA reads TGTGCCAGCAGCTTAGATCGGGGGAGGGGTCAGCCCCAGCATTTT.

The chain combines TRBV6-2 or TRBV6-3 with TRBJ2-5, with 9 bases identical to TRBD1. V shed 2 bases, J shed 0 bases, and the junction held 7 bases outside the gene matches. Per germline, CDR1 MNHEY and CDR2 SVGEGT. This CDR3 has 17 residues. The chain's CDR3 is CASSYRKDRGDQETQYF. The CDR3 bases are TGTGCCAGCAGTTACCGAAAGGACAGGGGAGACCAAGAGACCCAGTACTTC.

This clone was observed a single time. V usage is TRBV5-1 and J usage is TRBJ1-2, with a tentative D call TRBD1 (5 bases). Trimming cost V 0 bases and J 4 bases, with 19 bases left between them. Per the germline V gene, CDR1 is SGHRS and CDR2 is YFSETQ. This CDR3 comprises 17 residues. The CDR3 loop is CASSLEFRGHRFYGYTF. CDR3 bases: TGCGCCAGCAGCTTGGAGTTCCGGGGCCACAGGTTCTATGGCTACACCTTC.

The J gene is TRBJ1-4, the V gene TRBV11-2, with TRBD1 identical over 7 bases. V dropped 5 bases and J dropped 0; count of bases not matched to a gene: 6. Germline lookup yields CDR1 SGHAT and CDR2 FQNNGV. This CDR3 region has 16 residues. CDR3 in DNA: TGTGCCAGCAGCAAGCGGGACAGACCAACTAATGAAAAACTGTTTTTT. Amino acid sequence: CASSKRDRPTNEKLFF.

The chain combines TRBV5-1 with TRBJ1-3; D may be TRBD1 (6 bases). Germline CDR1 SGHRS, CDR2 YFSETQ. Deletions cut 4 bases from V and 4 bases from J, with 15 bases between. The CDR3 runs 15 residues. CDR3 sequence reads: CASSPVGAEGNTIYF. The DNA of the CDR3 is TGCGCCAGCAGCCCGGTGGGGGCGGAAGGAAACACCATATATTTT.

This CDR3 is CASSLGDSVNTEAFF. The CDR3 coding sequence is TGTGCCAGCAGCTTAGGGGACAGCGTGAACACTGAAGCTTTCTTT. The rearrangement uses TRBV7-9 and TRBJ1-1; TRBD1 matches 7 bases. CDR1 SEHNR and CDR2 FQNEAQ come from the germline V gene (reference sequence). J gave up 0 bases and V 1 base, and 2 bases lay outside the gene matches. The CDR3 spans 15 residues.

V and J are TRBV25-1 and TRBJ2-3; the D gene is possibly TRBD1 (5 bases). CDR3 length: 15 amino acids. The germline gives CDR1 MGHDK, CDR2 SYGVNS. V lost 6 bases and J 0 bases, leaving 13 bases between the germline ends. The CDR3 spells CASSPSWGSTDTQYF. The CDR3 nucleotides are TGTGCCAGCAGCCCCTCTTGGGGCAGCACAGATACGCAGTATTTT.

The V and J genes are TRBV5-4 and TRBJ1-2; perhaps TRBD1 as D (6 bases). CDR1 is SGHNT, CDR2 YYREEE, per germline (reference sequence). Trimming cost V 4 bases and J 8 bases, with 21 bases left between them. The CDR3 has 15 residues. CDR3 region: CASSPMGGPSTGYTF. The CDR3 region has the DNA TGTGCCAGCAGCCCCATGGGGGGGCCGAGCACGGGCTACACCTTC.

V is TRBV18 and J is TRBJ2-7, with TRBD2 identical over 8 bases. CDR3 size: 16 residues. CDR1 KGHSH and CDR2 LQKENI come from the germline V gene. V lost 4 bases and J lost 1; bases outside the gene matches: 9. In DNA, the CDR3 is TGTGCCAGCTCACTCCAACCCAGCGGGAGTTCCTACGAGCAGTACTTC. It encodes CASSLQPSGSSYEQYF. The variable domain in full, completed from reference TRBV18 and TRBJ2-7, reads NAGVMQNPRHLVRRRGQEARLRCSPMKGHSHVYWYRQLPEEGLKFMVYLQKENIIDESGMPKERFSAEFPKEGPSILRIQQVVRGDSAAYFCASSLQPSGSSYEQYFGPGTRLTVT.

The chain carries TRBV6-1 and TRBJ1-1; no definite D call. This CDR3 comprises 17 residues. CDR1 is MNHNS and CDR2 is SASEGT in the germline V gene. V was trimmed by 2 bases and J by 3 bases, leaving 19 bases between them. The CDR3 protein is CASSEYRVPSWYTEAFF. Here the CDR3 DNA reads TGTGCCAGCAGTGAATATCGGGTCCCTTCATGGTACACTGAAGCTTTCTTT.

The rearrangement links TRBV5-1 to TRBJ1-1; 7 bases align to TRBD1. The CDR3 sequence is 16 residues long. The germline V gene encodes CDR1 SGHRS and CDR2 YFSETQ. V shed 3 bases, J shed 0 bases, and the junction held 8 bases outside the gene matches. CDR3 nucleotide sequence: TGCGCCAGCAGCTCTGACCCGGGACAGTTGAACACTGAAGCTTTCTTT. Translating it yields CASSSDPGQLNTEAFF.

CDR3 DNA sequence: TGTGCCAGCAGCTTAGTTCACAGGGATTATGGCTACACCTTC. This gives the protein CASSLVHRDYGYTF. J is TRBJ1-2 and V is TRBV11-2, with D possibly matching TRBD1 (6 bases). V was shortened by 1 base and J by 5 bases, with 11 bases between the two germline ends. This CDR3 spans 14 amino acids. Germline CDR1 is SGHAT and CDR2 is FQNNGV.

This chain uses TRBV5-5 with TRBJ1-6, with 7 nucleotides matching TRBD1. CDR1 is SGHKS and CDR2 is YYEKEE in the germline V gene (reference sequence). The length of the CDR3 is 15 residues. V trimming: 4 bases; J trimming: 7 bases; junction bases outside the gene matches: 8. The CDR3: CASSLTGTANSPLHF. CDR3 nucleotide sequence: TGTGCCAGCAGCCTGACAGGGACGGCAAATTCACCCCTCCACTTT.

The chain has TRBV27 and TRBJ1-2, with D unresolved. CDR1 and CDR2 from the germline V gene are MNHEY and SMNVEV (reference sequence). V was trimmed by 1 base and J by 8 bases, leaving 14 bases between them. The CDR3 totals 14 residues. The DNA of the CDR3 is TGTGCCAGCAGTTTATTCCCCCGGTTAGGAGGCTACACCTTC. It encodes CASSLFPRLGGYTF.

The CDR3 DNA sequence: TGTGCCAGCAGTGAATGGGCAGCAAACACTGAAGCTTTCTTT. Translated, it gives CASSEWAANTEAFF. The chain joins TRBV2 to TRBJ1-1; D gene ambiguous. Looked up from germline, CDR1 is SNHLY and CDR2 is FYNNEI. The CDR3 contains 14 residues. Trimming cost V 2 bases and J 2 bases, with 9 bases left between them.

The gene calls are TRBV18 and TRBJ2-3; D is unclear. V shed 5 bases and J shed 6 bases, with 12 bases lying between them. CDR3 length equals 13 residues. Germline lookup yields CDR1 KGHSH and CDR2 LQKENI. The CDR3 loop is CASSKEHGDTQYF. CDR3 DNA sequence: TGTGCCAGCTCAAAAGAACATGGGGATACGCAGTATTTT.

The J gene is TRBJ1-1, the V gene TRBV7-9, with D maybe TRBD1 (6 bases). V lost 0 bases to trimming and J lost 3 bases, with 14 bases between them. Looked up from germline, CDR1 is SEHNR and CDR2 is FQNEAQ (reference sequence). This CDR3 has 16 amino acids. CDR3 in DNA: TGTGCCAGCAGCTTAGCTATCCCAGGGGAACACACTGAAGCTTTCTTT. Its translation: CASSLAIPGEHTEAFF.

This rearrangement joins TRBV20-1 to TRBJ2-7; the match to TRBD2 covers 11 bases. The V gene's germline CDR1 is DFQATT and CDR2 SNEGSKA (reference sequence). The CDR3 sequence is 14 residues long. V was pared by 3 bases and J by 5 bases, with 6 bases of the junction left unmatched. The CDR3 spells CSASIAGGPDEQYF. The CDR3 nucleotides read TGCAGTGCTAGTATAGCGGGAGGGCCCGACGAGCAGTACTTC.

The rearrangement joins TRBV7-2 to TRBJ2-2, with TRBD2 matching over 14 bases. V lost 5 bases to trimming and J lost 5 bases; unmatched junction nucleotides: 10. Germline V gene lookup returns CDR1 SGHTA and CDR2 FQGNSA. CDR3 size: 18 residues. The DNA for the CDR3 is TGTGCCAGCAGCAGGAGGGGACTAGCGGGGGCACGGACCGGGGAGCTGTTTTTT. This encodes CASSRRGLAGARTGELFF.

V is TRBV7-2 and J is TRBJ2-5; TRBD1 matches 8 bases. Germline V gene data show CDR1 as SGHTA and CDR2 as FQGNSA. V lost 2 bases and J lost 4; bases outside the gene matches: 3. This CDR3 is 14 amino acids long. The CDR3 protein is CASSLRTGLETQYF. In DNA form, the CDR3 reads TGTGCCAGCAGCTTACGGACAGGGCTAGAGACCCAGTACTTC.

The J gene is TRBJ1-1, the V gene TRBV29-1; D uncertain. Germline-derived CDR1 and CDR2 are SQVTM and ANQGSEA. V lost 7 bases, J lost 2 bases, and 5 bases lay in between. The CDR3 is made up of 10 amino acids. Written as DNA, the CDR3 is TGCAGCGCCCAAAACACTGAAGCTTTCTTT. Translated: CSAQNTEAFF.